This T cell receptor beta chain derives from a study of blood T cell repertoires in COVID-19. Method: immunoSEQ multiplex PCR; TCRdb's copy keeps in-frame clones and lacks some. The sample shows approximately 31,000 clones, roughly 85% of them seen only once. This CDR3 has 11 residues. V gave up 5 bases and J gave up 3 bases, with 5 bases separating them. Germline values: CDR1 KGHSH, CDR2 LQKENI. This clone showed up just a few times. This sequence joins TRBV18 and TRBJ2-7; D unclear. Sequenced: peripheral blood. The sequence was collected from an elderly man with active COVID-19. The CDR3 protein is CASSAGYEQYF. The DNA of the CDR3 is TGTGCCAGCTCAGCAGGCTACGAGCAGTACTTC.